This TCR beta chain was captured by sequencing in a study of cytomegalovirus exposure and HLA in healthy donors. General study points: No immune exposure information besides CMV serostatus was available.

The germline V gene has CDR1 SGDLS and CDR2 YYNGEE. This CDR3 is built from 15 residues. V gave up 1 base and J gave up 4 bases; unmatched junction bases: 3. Vbeta (60) and Jbeta (13) primers were used in the PCR. Per the original data handling: About 11 million of 75 million to 85 million unique TCR beta chains were shared, per a later count. Assay used: immunoSEQ multiplex PCR; TCRdb lists only in-frame clones, some missing. V, J and clone size were drawn from that table, and D and trimming were deduced from the DNA. The sample lists 150,000 to 200,000 clones; roughly 81% were seen once. On this clone: The antigen remains unidentified.

The J gene is TRBJ2-3, the V gene TRBV9; 10 bases map to TRBD1. The sequence derives from a girl between 5 and 17 years old in good health and CMV-seropositive. Source material: PBMCs. CDR3 sequence (DNA): TGTGCCAGCAGCGTATGGGGGACAGGGGCAGATACGCAGTATTTT. Its protein product is CASSVWGTGADTQYF.